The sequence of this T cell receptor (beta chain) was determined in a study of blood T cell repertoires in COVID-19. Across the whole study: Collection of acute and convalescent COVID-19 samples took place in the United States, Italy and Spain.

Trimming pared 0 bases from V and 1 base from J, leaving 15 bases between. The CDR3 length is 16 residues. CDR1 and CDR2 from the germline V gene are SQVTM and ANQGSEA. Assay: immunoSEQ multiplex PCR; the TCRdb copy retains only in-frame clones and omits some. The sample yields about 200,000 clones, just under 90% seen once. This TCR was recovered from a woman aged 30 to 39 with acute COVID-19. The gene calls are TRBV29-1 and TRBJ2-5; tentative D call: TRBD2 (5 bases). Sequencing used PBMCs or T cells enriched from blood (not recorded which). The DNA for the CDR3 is TGCAGCGTTGAAGAGTATTTGGCAGGAGGCCAAGAGACCCAGTACTTC. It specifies CSVEEYLAGGQETQYF.